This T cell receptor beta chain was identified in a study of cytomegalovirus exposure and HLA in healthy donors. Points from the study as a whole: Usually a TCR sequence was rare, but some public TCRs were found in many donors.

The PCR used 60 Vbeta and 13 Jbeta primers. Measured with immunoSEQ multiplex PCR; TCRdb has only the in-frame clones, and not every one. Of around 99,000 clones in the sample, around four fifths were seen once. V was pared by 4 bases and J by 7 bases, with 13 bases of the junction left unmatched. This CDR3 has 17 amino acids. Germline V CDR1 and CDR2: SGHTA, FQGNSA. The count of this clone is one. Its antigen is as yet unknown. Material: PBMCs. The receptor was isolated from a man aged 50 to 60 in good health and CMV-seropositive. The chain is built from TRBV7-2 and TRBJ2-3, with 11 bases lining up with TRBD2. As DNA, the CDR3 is TGTGCCAGCAGCTCCCGGGGGACTAGCGGTCGATCGAATACGCAGTATTTT. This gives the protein CASSSRGTSGRSNTQYF.